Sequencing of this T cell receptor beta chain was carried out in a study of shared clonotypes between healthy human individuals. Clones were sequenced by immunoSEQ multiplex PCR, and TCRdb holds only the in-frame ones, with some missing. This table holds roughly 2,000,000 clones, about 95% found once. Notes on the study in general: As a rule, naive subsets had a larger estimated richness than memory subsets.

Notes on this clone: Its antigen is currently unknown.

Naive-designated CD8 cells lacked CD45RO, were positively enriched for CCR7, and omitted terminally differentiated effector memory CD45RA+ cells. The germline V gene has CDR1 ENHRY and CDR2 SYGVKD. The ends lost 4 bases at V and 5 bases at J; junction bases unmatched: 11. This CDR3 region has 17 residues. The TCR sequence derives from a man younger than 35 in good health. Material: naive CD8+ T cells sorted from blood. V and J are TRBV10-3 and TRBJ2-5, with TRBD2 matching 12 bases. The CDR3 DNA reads TGTGCCATCAGTGGGGTGACTAGCGGGGGTTCGCAGGAGACCCAGTACTTC. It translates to CAISGVTSGGSQETQYF.